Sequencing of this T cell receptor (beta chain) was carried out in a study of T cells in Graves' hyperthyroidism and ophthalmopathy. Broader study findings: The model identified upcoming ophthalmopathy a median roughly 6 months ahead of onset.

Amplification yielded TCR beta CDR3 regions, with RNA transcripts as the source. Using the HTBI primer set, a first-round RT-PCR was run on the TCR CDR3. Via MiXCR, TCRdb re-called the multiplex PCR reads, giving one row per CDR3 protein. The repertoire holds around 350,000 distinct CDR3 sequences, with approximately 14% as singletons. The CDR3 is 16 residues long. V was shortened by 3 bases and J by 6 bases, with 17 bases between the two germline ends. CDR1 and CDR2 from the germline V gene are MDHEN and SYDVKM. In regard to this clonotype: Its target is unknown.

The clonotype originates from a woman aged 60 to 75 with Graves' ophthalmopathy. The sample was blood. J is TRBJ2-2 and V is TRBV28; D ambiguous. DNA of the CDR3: TGTGCCAGCAGTTTGGAAGGGAAAGTCTTGGCCGGGGAGCTGTTTTTT. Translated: CASSLEGKVLAGELFF.